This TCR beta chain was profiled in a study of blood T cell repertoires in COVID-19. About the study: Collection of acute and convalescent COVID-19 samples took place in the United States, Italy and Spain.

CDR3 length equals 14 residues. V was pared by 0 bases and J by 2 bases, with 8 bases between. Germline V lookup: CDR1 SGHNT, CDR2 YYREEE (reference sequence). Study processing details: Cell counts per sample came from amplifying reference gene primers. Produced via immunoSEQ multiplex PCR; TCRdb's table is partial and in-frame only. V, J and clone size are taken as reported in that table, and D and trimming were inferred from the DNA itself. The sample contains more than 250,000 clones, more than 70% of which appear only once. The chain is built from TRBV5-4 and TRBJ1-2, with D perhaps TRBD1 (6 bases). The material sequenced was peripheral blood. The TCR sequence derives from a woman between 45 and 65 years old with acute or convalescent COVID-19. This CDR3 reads CASSLDGQNYGYTF. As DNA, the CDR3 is TGTGCCAGCAGCTTGGATGGACAGAACTATGGCTACACCTTC. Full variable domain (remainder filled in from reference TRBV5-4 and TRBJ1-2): ETGVTQSPTHLIKTRGQQVTLRCSSQSGHNTVSWYQQALGQGPQFIFQYYREEENGRGNFPPRFSGLQFPNYSSELNVNALELDDSALYLCASSLDGQNYGYTFGSGTRLTVV.